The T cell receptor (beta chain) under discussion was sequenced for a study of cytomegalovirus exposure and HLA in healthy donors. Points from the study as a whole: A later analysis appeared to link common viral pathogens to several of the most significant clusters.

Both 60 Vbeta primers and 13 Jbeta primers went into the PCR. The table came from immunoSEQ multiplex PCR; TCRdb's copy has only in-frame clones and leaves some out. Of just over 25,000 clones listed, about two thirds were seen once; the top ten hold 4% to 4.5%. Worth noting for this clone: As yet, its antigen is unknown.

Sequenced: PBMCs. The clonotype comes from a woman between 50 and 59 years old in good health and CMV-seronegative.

The CDR3, as DNA: TGTGCCAGCCTCCGGGACAGGGTCATTGGCTACACCTTC. It is translated as CASLRDRVIGYTF. The chain is built from TRBV6-6 and TRBJ1-2; 9 nucleotides line up with TRBD1. The CDR3 contains 13 residues. Germline trimming cut 8 bases from V and 7 bases from J; bases unmatched to any gene: 8. Looked up from germline, CDR1 is MNHNY and CDR2 is SVGAGI (reference sequence).